This T cell receptor beta chain stems from a study of cytomegalovirus exposure and HLA in healthy donors. The PCR made use of 60 Vbeta and 13 Jbeta primers. Assay used: immunoSEQ multiplex PCR; TCRdb lists only in-frame clones, some missing. The top ten hold 2% to 2.5% of the sample, which has 110,000 to 150,000 clones, 84% seen once. V was pared by 6 bases and J by 9 bases, with 13 bases of the junction left unmatched. Germline CDR1 is SQVTM and CDR2 is ANQGSEA. CDR3 size: 13 residues. As to this clone: Its antigen remains unknown.

Study findings and constraints: The authors enumerated roughly 180 TCR beta chains as linked to cytomegalovirus. There were some public TCRs occurring in many donors, but most TCR sequences were rare. Sequencing artifact likely explains a cluster of highly shared sequence variants.

This receptor was taken from a boy under 10 years old in good health and CMV-seronegative. The rearrangement links TRBV29-1 to TRBJ2-5, with TRBD1 identical over 7 bases. Sequenced input: PBMCs. In nucleotides, the CDR3 is TGCAGCGTAGCCCAACAGGGGCTTGTCTCCCAGTACTTC. Translated, it gives CSVAQQGLVSQYF.